This is a list of T cell receptor beta chains from one sample in a study of blood T cell repertoires in COVID-19. Sequenced by immunoSEQ multiplex PCR; TCRdb stores in-frame clones only, minus some. The sample contains 350,000 to 500,000 clones, approximately 90% of which appear only once. Sequenced input: PBMCs or T cells enriched from blood (not recorded which). Every receptor here comes from a woman aged 18 to 35 who had been exposed to COVID-19. Both conserved end residues are part of each CDR3. A D gene is named only where the DNA matches it firmly. Not all rows give a size; the values are once, few, many and, for expanded clones, a class.

>TRBJ2-7|TRBD1|TRBV14|.
TGTGCCAGCAGCCATAGGGACAGTTCCTACGAGCAGTACTTC
CASSHRDSSYEQYF
>TRBJ1-4|.|TRBV2|.
TGTGCCAGCAGCTATGGTAATGAAAAACTGTTTTTT
CASSYGNEKLFF
>TRBJ2-3|TRBD2|TRBV28|once
TGTGCCAGCAGTCCCCGGGGGGTACGCACAGATACGCAGTATTTT
CASSPRGVRTDTQYF
>TRBJ2-5|TRBD2|TRBV4-2|.
TGTGCCAGCAGCCAAGAACTAGCGGCTATGGGGGACTTC
CASSQELAAMGDF
>TRBJ2-1|TRBD2|TRBV6-5|few
TGTGCCAGCAGTTCGCGACTAGCGGTCTACAATGAGCAGTTCTTC
CASSSRLAVYNEQFF
>TRBJ1-6|TRBD1|TRBV3-1/TRBV3-2|once
TGTGCCAGCAGCCAAGGCGGGACAGGGGGCCATTCACCCCTCCACTTT
CASSQGGTGGHSPLHF
>TRBJ2-7|TRBD1|TRBV25-1|.
TGTGCCAGCAGTGAATACCCCAGGGGGTCCTACGAGCAGTACTTC
CASSEYPRGSYEQYF
>TRBJ2-3|.|TRBV7-9|.
TGTGCCAGCAGCTCCGACCTCAGGTGGGATACGCAGTATTTT
CASSSDLRWDTQYF
>TRBJ1-1|.|TRBV7-2|.
TGTGCCAGCAGCGCGGGACCGCTGAACACTGAAGCTTTCTTT
CASSAGPLNTEAFF
>TRBJ2-3|.|TRBV15|.
TGTGCCACCAGCGGACTACTAGATTATGCTAGCACAGATACGCAGTATTTT
CATSGLLDYASTDTQYF
>TRBJ2-7|TRBD1|TRBV28|.
TGTGCCAGCAGTTTTGAGTTTGTTGAGGGACAGGCCTCCTACGAGCAGTACTTC
CASSFEFVEGQASYEQYF
>TRBJ1-2|TRBD1|TRBV10-3|.
TGTGCCATCAGTGAGGACAGGGGGCCGGACTATGGCTACACCTTC
CAISEDRGPDYGYTF
>TRBJ1-4|.|TRBV4-3|few
TGCGCCAGCAGCCAAGATAACGGGTTATCCGAAAAACTGTTTTTT
CASSQDNGLSEKLFF
>TRBJ1-2|.|TRBV12-3/TRBV12-4|few
TGTGCCAGCAGTTCAGTCAATAACTATGGCTACACCTTC
CASSSVNNYGYTF
>TRBJ1-3|.|TRBV28|.
TGTGCCAGCAGCTCCGCACAGATCTCTGGAAACACCATATATTTT
CASSSAQISGNTIYF
>TRBJ2-3|TRBD2|TRBV5-4|.
TGTGCCAGCAGCCCCGCCTCCTTAGCGGGGGGGCCAGATACGCAGTATTTT
CASSPASLAGGPDTQYF
>TRBJ2-3|TRBD2|TRBV7-2|few
TGTGCCAGCAGCCCCAGACTAGCGGGTGGATCAGATACGCAGTATTTT
CASSPRLAGGSDTQYF
>TRBJ1-5|.|TRBV21-1|.
TGTGCCAGCAGCAAAGAGACGGGATATAGCAATCAGCCCCAGCATTTT
CASSKETGYSNQPQHF
>TRBJ2-5|TRBD1|TRBV28|.
TGTGCCAGCAGTGGACAGGGGGTGGGTAGGTTAGAGACCCAGTACTTC
CASSGQGVGRLETQYF
>TRBJ1-2|TRBD1|TRBV19|.
TGTGCCAGCATCGGGGGGACGCCGGGCAGGGGGCGATACTATGGCTACACCTTC
CASIGGTPGRGRYYGYTF
>TRBJ2-3|.|TRBV19|.
TGTGCCAGTACCTACGCAGATACGCAGTATTTT
CASTYADTQYF
>TRBJ2-3|.|TRBV29-1|.
TGCAGCGTTGAAGTTACAGGCACAGATACGCAGTATTTT
CSVEVTGTDTQYF
>TRBJ1-6|.|TRBV7-2|few
TGTGCCAGCAGATCCGAACAGGGCACACCCCTCCACTTT
CASRSEQGTPLHF
>TRBJ1-3|TRBD1|TRBV3-1/TRBV3-2|.
TGTGCCAGCAGCCAAGACGGACAGGGAGGAAACACCATATATTTT
CASSQDGQGGNTIYF
>TRBJ1-5|.|TRBV10-3|few
TGTGCCATCAAGGACAGTAATAGCAATCAGCCCCAGCATTTT
CAIKDSNSNQPQHF
>TRBJ2-1|.|TRBV15|few
TGTGCCACCAGCAGCTTAAGACTAGTCGGGGACAATGAGCAGTTCTTC
CATSSLRLVGDNEQFF
>TRBJ2-7|TRBD2|TRBV6-5|few
TGTGCCAGCAGTTACGGGGCGGGGGGAACCTACGAGCAGTACTTC
CASSYGAGGTYEQYF
>TRBJ1-4|.|TRBV28|once
TGTGCCAGCAGCCCTATGGGCGAAGTCCCTAATGAAAAACTGTTTTTT
CASSPMGEVPNEKLFF
>TRBJ1-2|.|TRBV6-5|.
TGTGCCAGCAGTTTGGACAGTAACTATGGCTACACCTTC
CASSLDSNYGYTF
>TRBJ1-5|.|TRBV5-1|.
TGCGCCAGCAGCTTGGGCGACAGTTCTAATCAGCCCCAGCATTTT
CASSLGDSSNQPQHF
>TRBJ2-1|TRBD2|TRBV27|.
TGTGCCAGCAGTTTATCTGGCCTAGCGGGAGGGTATGAGCAGTTCTTC
CASSLSGLAGGYEQFF
>TRBJ1-6|TRBD1|TRBV28|.
TGTGCCAGCAGGACACAGGGCACCAGGGGGGCCCTCCACTTT
CASRTQGTRGALHF
>TRBJ2-3|.|TRBV21-1|.
TGTGCCAGCAGCAAAGAAGAGACTAGCTATGATACGCAGTATTTT
CASSKEETSYDTQYF
>TRBJ2-5|TRBD1|TRBV28|.
TGTGCCAGCGGACAGGTGGGCCAAGAGACCCAGTACTTC
CASGQVGQETQYF
>TRBJ2-7|TRBD2|TRBV27|.
TGTGCCAGCAGTCTAGCGGGGTACAACTACGAGCAGTACTTC
CASSLAGYNYEQYF
>TRBJ2-7|.|TRBV7-2|.
TGTGCCAGCAGTCGGGACAACTCCTACGAGCAGTACTTC
CASSRDNSYEQYF
>TRBJ2-7|TRBD1|TRBV27|.
TGTGCCAGCAGCGGGACAGGGAGCTCCTACGAGCAGTACTTC
CASSGTGSSYEQYF
>TRBJ2-7|TRBD1|TRBV7-9|.
TGTGCCAGCAGCTACCGGGACAGGGACTACGAGCAGTACTTC
CASSYRDRDYEQYF